This TCR beta chain is drawn from a study of immune evolution from preneoplasia to lung adenocarcinoma (dated by TCRdb to about 2021). Turning to the overall study: HLA loss of heterozygosity was observed in approximately 7%, 15% and 30% of AIS, MIA and ADC lesions, respectively, and was not observed in any AAH lesions. The study profiled immune contexture across lung adenocarcinoma precursors and invasive adenocarcinoma using immune gene expression, TCR sequencing and multiplex immunofluorescence. Resected precursor lesions (AAH, AIS, MIA) and invasive adenocarcinomas were each compared against paired morphologically normal lung tissue. Sample size was determined by specimen availability and not by a prior power calculation. The immune data were integrated with whole exome sequencing and methylation data obtained from the same cohort of nodules. A total of around 58 patients with pulmonary nodules who underwent surgical resection were included in the overall cohort. The TCR sequencing data were obtained from more than 45 patients. The study reported that fewer than 130 samples were used for TCR sequencing. Class I HLA alleles were inferred from exome data with POLYSOLVER, and allele-specific HLA loss was detected with LOHHLA.

The CDR3 starts with the cysteine, ends with the phenylalanine, and has 16 residues. Just the 48-base CDR3 DNA is kept, in frame starting at base 1. Here V drops 5 bases and J drops 3 bases, and the junction holds 7 bases not matched to any gene. The germline V gene (reference sequence) yields MNHEY for CDR1 and SMNVEV for CDR2. General findings and caveats noted by the study authors: The highest top T cell clone frequencies were observed in normal lung, and a progressive decrease in top T cell clone frequencies appeared to occur from AAH through AIS, MIA and invasive adenocarcinoma. The findings reflected association rather than direct causation, and larger cohorts with long-term follow-up and longitudinal biopsies were considered necessary. Compared with EGFR-mutant or double wild-type lesions, KRAS-mutant nodules had the highest T cell clonality. Because all patients came from Japan and China, whether the findings apply to Western populations was uncertain. Clonality was highest in normal lung, while later-stage lesions appeared to show lower clonality but higher T cell density and diversity.

Regarding this clone: Its antigen specificity is not known. No base quality information exists; no much larger clone differs at one position.

Using the immunoSEQ hsTCRbeta Kit, TCR beta CDR3 regions were sequenced from DNA. In the original analysis: TCR sequencing data were analysed with the ImmunoSEQ Analyzer. T cell clonality was defined as 1 minus Pielou's evenness computed on productive rearrangements. T cell diversity was measured with the inverse Simpson index on productive templates. T cell density was defined as TCR beta template counts normalized to usable DNA, with usable DNA estimated by amplification and sequencing of housekeeping genes. Two-sided Kruskal-Wallis tests were used to compare TCR metrics between histologic stages. Drawn from immuneACCESS, this table holds only the in-frame rearrangements with V and J called that TCRdb kept. Clones are partly lost; checked studies trace under half to an unresolved V gene and leave the rest unexplained. That table gives V, J and clone size, and the DNA gave D and trimming. The sample records some 6,100 clones, 75% to 90% of which are singletons. The top ten constitute under 4.5% of the sample.

Between the mid-2010s and the late 2010s, the patients underwent resection in either Japan or China. Two lung cancer pathologists independently confirmed the histologic diagnosis of each case on H&E slides. Premalignant or tumor cells were enriched for nucleic acid extraction by macro-dissection performed after pathologic assessment. FFPE tissue was used for DNA isolation with the AllPrep DNA/RNA FFPE Kit. The source of this sequence is a person aged 55 to 70 with lung adenocarcinoma. Recombination connected TRBV27 to TRBJ2-2, with TRBD1 identical over 9 junction bases. The sequencing input was FFPE invasive lung adenocarcinoma tissue. What the cell subset or site label conveys for this sample: frankly invasive lung adenocarcinoma (ADC). DNA sequence: TGTGCCAGCAGTACCTTCCGGACAGGGGACACCGGGGAGCTGTTTTTT. It codes for CASSTFRTGDTGELFF.